The 19 T cell receptor beta chains given below trace back to one sample, sequenced in a study of identical twins. Each CDR3 protein gets one entry after TCRdb re-called the 5' RACE reads with MiXCR. The sample has hundreds of thousands of distinct CDR3 sequences, around 8.3% seen once. These same records also appear under a second study, on yellow fever vaccine responses in identical twins.

The sample consisted of PBMCs. Source of these receptors: a woman in her late teens or twenties in good health.

This clonotype showed up just a few times. The rearrangement links TRBV20-1 to TRBJ2-3; D perhaps matches TRBD2 (5 bases). V dropped 1 base and J dropped 0 bases, with 11 bases sitting between them. The CDR3 contains 15 residues. Germline V gene lookup returns CDR1 DFQATT and CDR2 SNEGSKA (reference sequence). The CDR3 coding sequence is TGCAGTGCTAGAGTCCCGGGGAGTAGCACAGATACGCAGTATTTT. This sequence encodes CSARVPGSSTDTQYF.

In this sample, this clonotype turned up many times. The V call is TRBV3-1, the J call TRBJ1-2; D is undetermined. This CDR3 spans 16 amino acids. Germline loops: CDR1 LGHDT, CDR2 YNNKEL (reference sequence). Between the trimmed V and J ends, which lost 1 base and 4 bases, there was a span of 16 bases. CDR3 sequence reads: CASSQGGLSPGYGYTF. The CDR3 DNA is TGTGCCAGCAGCCAAGGAGGATTGAGTCCTGGCTATGGCTACACCTTC. Combining the CDR3 with reference TRBV3-1 and TRBJ1-2 gives the whole variable domain DTAVSQTPKYLVTQMGNDKSIKCEQNLGHDTMYWYKQDSKKFLKIMFSYNNKELIINETVPNRFSPKSPDKAHLNLHINSLELGDSAVYFCASSQGGLSPGYGYTFGSGTRLTVV.

This clonotype has at least ten counts. The chain couples TRBV25-1 to TRBJ2-1; D ambiguous. The germline V gene has CDR1 MGHDK and CDR2 SYGVNS. The V end lost 3 bases, the J end lost 7 bases, and 10 bases lay between the germline ends. The CDR3 runs 13 residues. The DNA for the CDR3 is TGTGCCAGCAGTGAGCCAGGAGCTAATGAGCAGTTCTTC. It encodes CASSEPGANEQFF. The variable domain in full, with the rest retrieved from reference TRBV25-1 and TRBJ2-1, is EADIYQTPRYLVIGTGKKITLECSQTMGHDKMYWYQQDPGMELHLIHYSYGVNSTEKGDLSSESTVSRIRTEHFPLTLESARPSHTSQYLCASSEPGANEQFFGPGTRLTVL.

The table lists this clonotype with a few counts. The rearrangement joins TRBV7-9 to TRBJ1-2, with 7 bases aligning to TRBD1. V was pared by 3 bases and J by 2 bases, with 9 bases of the junction left unmatched. This CDR3 has 16 residues. Germline V gene lookup returns CDR1 SEHNR and CDR2 FQNEAQ (reference sequence). The CDR3 loop is CASSFVRDSSNYGYTF. In nucleotides, the CDR3 is TGTGCCAGCAGCTTCGTAAGGGACAGCTCCAACTATGGCTACACCTTC.

This clonotype was observed a handful of times. V usage is TRBV20-1 and J usage is TRBJ2-1; 11 bases agree with TRBD2. The V segment lost 4 bases and the J segment 4 bases; nucleotides outside the gene matches: 6. CDR3 length: 15 amino acids. In germline, CDR1 is DFQATT, CDR2 SNEGSKA (reference sequence). CDR3 amino acids: CSATPTSGSYNEQFF. DNA of the CDR3: TGCAGTGCTACCCCTACTAGCGGGAGTTACAATGAGCAGTTCTTC.

The chain uses TRBV6-1 and TRBJ2-2; D unresolved. Looked up from germline, CDR1 is MNHNS and CDR2 is SASEGT. This CDR3 has 11 residues. V was cut by 2 bases and J by 7 bases, with 2 bases left in between. CDR3 in amino acids: CASSEIGELFF. CDR3 nucleotides: TGTGCCAGCAGTGAAATCGGGGAGCTGTTTTTT.

This clonotype was picked up a small number of times. The chain couples TRBV10-3 to TRBJ2-3, with TRBD2 matching over 10 bases. CDR1 is ENHRY and CDR2 is SYGVKD in the germline V gene. The CDR3 length is 13 residues. V was clipped by 10 bases and J by 1 base; unmatched bases: 2. DNA of the CDR3: TGTGCCACTGGGACTAGCGGCACAGATACGCAGTATTTT. It translates to CATGTSGTDTQYF.

The table lists this clonotype with a few counts. The chain's CDR3 is CARGTFYEQYF. CDR3 nucleotides: TGTGCCAGGGGGACCTTCTACGAGCAGTACTTC. The chain uses TRBV2 and TRBJ2-7; D possibly uses TRBD1 or TRBD2 (5 bases each). Trimming left V 9 bases short and J 3 bases short, with 9 bases between. The V gene's germline CDR1 is SNHLY and CDR2 FYNNEI. This CDR3 contains 11 residues.

This clonotype was seen many times. CDR3 bases: TGTGCCAGCAGCTTAGCGACCGGACAGGGGCGAGCAGATACGCAGTATTTT. Residues: CASSLATGQGRADTQYF. The chain uses TRBV7-9 and TRBJ2-3; 9 bases line up with TRBD1. Trimming at V came to 0 bases and at J to 4 bases, leaving 8 bases not matched to a gene. Looked up from germline, CDR1 is SEHNR and CDR2 is FQNEAQ (reference sequence). The CDR3 loop spans 17 amino acids.

This chain joins TRBV5-1 and TRBJ1-1; D gene uncertain. The CDR3 has 15 amino acids. CDR1 is SGHRS, CDR2 YFSETQ, per germline. Trimming shortened V by 0 bases and J by 0 bases, and 9 bases separated the two germline ends. Here the CDR3 DNA reads TGCGCCAGCAGCTTGGGGCCGGACTTGAACACTGAAGCTTTCTTT. Its protein is CASSLGPDLNTEAFF.

Only a few counts were recorded for this clonotype. J is TRBJ2-1 and V is TRBV7-3; 8 nucleotides agree with TRBD2. Per germline, CDR1 SGHTA and CDR2 FQGTGA. The CDR3 is 17 amino acids. Losses at the gene ends were 5 bases for V and 4 bases for J; bases not matched to a gene: 13. CDR3 coding DNA: TGTGCCAGCAGCCATACCCCGGGACTAGAGGGATACAATGAGCAGTTCTTC. Its protein product is CASSHTPGLEGYNEQFF.

This clonotype showed up many times. The V and J genes are TRBV3-1 and TRBJ1-5, with D perhaps TRBD1 (5 bases). V shed 3 bases and J shed 1 base, with 7 bases lying between them. This CDR3 contains 14 residues. Germline V lookup: CDR1 LGHDT, CDR2 YNNKEL (reference sequence). In DNA form, the CDR3 reads TGTGCCAGCAGCCACAGACAGAGCAATCAGCCCCAGCATTTT. As protein: CASSHRQSNQPQHF.

This clonotype was seen many times. The chain uses TRBV5-1 and TRBJ1-1, with D hard to call. Germline-derived CDR1 and CDR2 are SGHRS and YFSETQ. This CDR3 is built from 14 residues. Trimming stripped 3 bases from V and 0 bases from J, with 9 bases between. The DNA of the CDR3 is TGCGCCAGCAGCTGGACCGGGATGAACACTGAAGCTTTCTTT. The encoded protein is CASSWTGMNTEAFF.

This rearrangement joins TRBV7-9 to TRBJ2-7; 8 bases align to TRBD1. The CDR3 has 16 residues. The V and J ends lost 3 bases and 2 bases, in that order; junction bases with no gene match: 9. The germline V gene has CDR1 SEHNR and CDR2 FQNEAQ (reference sequence). CDR3 DNA sequence: TGTGCCAGCAGCTTTCCTCAGGGGGCCCCGACCTACGAGCAGTACTTC. Translated: CASSFPQGAPTYEQYF.

This clonotype has more than one count but fewer than ten. V is TRBV15 and J is TRBJ2-7; D gene unclear. With 1 base removed from V and 2 bases from J, the gap between germline ends came to 6 bases. Germline-derived CDR1 and CDR2 are LNHNV and YYDKDF (reference sequence). The CDR3 is made up of 13 amino acids. For the CDR3, the DNA is TGTGCCACCAGCAGAGGACTTACCTACGAGCAGTACTTC. Protein product: CATSRGLTYEQYF.

The table lists this clonotype with many counts. The rearrangement links TRBV11-1 to TRBJ2-1, with 10 bases lining up with TRBD1. CDR1 is SGHAT, CDR2 FQDESV, per germline (reference sequence). The CDR3 covers 20 residues. V shed 2 bases and J 0 bases; nucleotides not matched to a gene: 13. CDR3 protein: CASSLRGQGLFLSSYNEQFF. CDR3 nucleotides: TGTGCCAGCAGCTTAAGGGGACAGGGGCTTTTTCTTAGCTCCTACAATGAGCAGTTCTTC. Supplemented by reference TRBV11-1 and TRBJ2-1, the full variable domain reads EAEVAQSPRYKITEKSQAVAFWCDPISGHATLYWYRQILGQGPELLVQFQDESVVDDSQLPKDRFSAERLKGVDSTLKIQPAELGDSAMYLCASSLRGQGLFLSSYNEQFFGPGTRLTVL.

The chain uses TRBV28 and TRBJ1-6; D ambiguous. The CDR3 contains 13 residues. Germline V lookup: CDR1 MDHEN, CDR2 SYDVKM. Trimming pared 6 bases from V and 4 bases from J, leaving 7 bases between. The CDR3 region has the DNA TGTGCCAGCAGCCCGTCATATAATTCACCCCTCCACTTT. It is translated as CASSPSYNSPLHF.

The chain carries TRBV7-9 and TRBJ2-3, with D tentatively TRBD1 (6 bases). CDR3 length equals 15 residues. V was pared by 5 bases and J by 0 bases, with 12 bases between. Germline values: CDR1 SEHNR, CDR2 FQNEAQ (reference sequence). The CDR3 bases are TGTGCCAGCAGCCCTAAGGGGACAAGCACAGATACGCAGTATTTT. Its translation: CASSPKGTSTDTQYF.

The gene calls are TRBV6-1 and TRBJ2-7, with TRBD2 identical over 8 bases. CDR1 is MNHNS, CDR2 SASEGT, per germline. Germline trimming cut 6 bases from V and 4 bases from J; bases unmatched to any gene: 14. CDR3 size: 16 residues. The chain's CDR3 is CASRGVFGLAAYEQYF. The CDR3 nucleotides are TGTGCCAGCAGGGGGGTGTTCGGACTAGCCGCTTACGAGCAGTACTTC.